Below are 2 T cell receptor beta chains sequenced from a single sample in a study of blood T cell repertoires in COVID-19. Clones were sequenced by immunoSEQ multiplex PCR, and TCRdb holds only the in-frame ones, with some missing. Here the sample spans 190,000 or so clones, around four fifths being singletons. The sample taken for sequencing was peripheral blood. Receptors originate from a human donor with acute or convalescent COVID-19. The donor label of this sample is uncertain.

The chain links TRBV15 to TRBJ1-2, with TRBD1 matching 8 bases. V trimming: 3 bases; J trimming: 3 bases; junction bases outside the gene matches: 6. The germline V gene has CDR1 LNHNV and CDR2 YYDKDF (reference sequence). The CDR3 covers 15 residues. CDR3 DNA sequence: TGTGCCACCAGCAGGGGACAGGCTTCTGACTATGGCTACACCTTC. Amino acid sequence: CATSRGQASDYGYTF.

The gene calls are TRBV14 and TRBJ2-6, with a weak D call TRBD1 (6 bases). CDR1 is SGHDN and CDR2 is FVKESK in the germline V gene. This CDR3 has 18 amino acids. V lost 5 bases and J lost 0, with 17 bases in between. CDR3 DNA sequence: TGTGCCAGCAGCGAATCAGGGGTCTCCCACTCTGGGGCCAACGTCCTGACTTTC. Its protein is CASSESGVSHSGANVLTF.